This T cell receptor (beta chain) stems from a study of technical replicates of blood from a few donors. Profiling relied on immunoSEQ multiplex PCR, and the TCRdb table lists in-frame clones only, not all of them. The table lists around 60,000 clones, about 92% of them singletons. CDR1 SGHNT and CDR2 YYREEE come from the germline V gene (reference sequence). The ends lost 1 base at V and 0 bases at J; junction bases unmatched: 1. This CDR3 spans 17 amino acids. This chain connects TRBV5-4 to TRBJ2-3; TRBD2 matches 14 bases. This TCR came from a human donor in good health. Some clones in this sample may be carry-over from other donors' samples. The sequencing sample was made of PBMCs. As DNA, the CDR3 is TGTGCCAGCAGCTTGAGACTAGCGGGGGGGAGCACAGATACGCAGTATTTT. Residues: CASSLRLAGGSTDTQYF.